These 24 T cell receptor beta chains were sequenced from one sample in a study of technical replicates of blood from several donors listed by TCRdb under 2017. Receptors were amplified or captured by the immunoSEQ multiplex PCR assay. What TCRdb holds here is the immuneACCESS table cut down to in-frame rearrangements. Part of the clones is not present; checked against another copy, under half of the missing clones reflect an unresolved V gene, and the others are unexplained. This sample is represented by some 89,000 clones; approximately 94% of them were singletons. The ten largest clonotypes hold over 0.25% of the sample. Sequenced sample: T cells isolated from PBMCs. Every receptor here comes from a human donor in good health.

V is TRBV11-3 and J is TRBJ2-7, with D possibly being TRBD1 (6 bases). V gave up 7 bases and J gave up 5 bases, with 18 bases separating them. The CDR3 is 14 residues long. Germline loops: CDR1 SGHNT, CDR2 YENEEA. The CDR3 region is CASKSKGVIHEQYF. The CDR3 DNA follows: TGTGCCAGCAAATCAAAGGGGGTCATCCACGAGCAGTACTTC.

This clone has more than one count but fewer than ten. V is TRBV7-8 and J is TRBJ1-5; possibly TRBD1 for D (5 bases). Germline CDR1 and CDR2: SGHVS and FQNEAQ. V gave up 4 bases and J gave up 4 bases, with 11 bases separating them. The CDR3 is 14 amino acids. Here the CDR3 reads CASSSVGGNQPQHF. CDR3 nucleotides: TGTGCCAGCAGCTCCGTCGGGGGGAATCAGCCCCAGCATTTT.

J is TRBJ2-1 and V is TRBV6-1, with D tentatively TRBD2 (5 bases). This CDR3 spans 13 amino acids. Germline loops: CDR1 MNHNS, CDR2 SASEGT. Trimming removed 3 bases from V and 6 bases from J, with 9 bases in between. Written as DNA, the CDR3 is TGTGCCAGCAGTGAGGGGAGACCCAATGAGCAGTTCTTC. Its translation is CASSEGRPNEQFF.

About this clone: At one boundary the junction diverges from the germline segment, which might be a read error. The V call is TRBV11-2, the J call TRBJ2-5; 8 positions agree with TRBD2. Looked up from germline, CDR1 is SGHAT and CDR2 is FQNNGV. This CDR3 has 14 amino acids. The CDR3 coding sequence is TGTGCCAGCAGTTTAGCGGGAAACCAAGAGACCCAGTACTTC. Translation gives CASSLAGNQETQYF. The full variable domain, completed using reference TRBV11-2 and TRBJ2-5, is EAGVAQSPRYKIIEKRQSVAFWCNPISGHATLYWYQQILGQGPKLLIQFQNNGVVDDSQLPKDRFSAERLKGVDSTLKIQPAKLEDSAVYLCASSLAGNQETQYFGPGTRLLVL.

The chain is built from TRBV11-2 and TRBJ2-5, with TRBD2 identical over 16 bases. V was pared by 5 bases and J by 4 bases, with 4 bases of the junction left unmatched. Germline V gene data show CDR1 as SGHAT and CDR2 as FQNNGV. There are 16 residues in the CDR3. Here the CDR3 reads CASSRGTSGRGETQYF. The CDR3 DNA sequence: TGTGCCAGCAGCAGGGGGACTAGCGGGAGGGGAGAGACCCAGTACTTC.

V gene TRBV2 combines with J gene TRBJ2-7; TRBD2 matches 14 bases. Germline lookup yields CDR1 SNHLY and CDR2 FYNNEI. The CDR3 has 14 amino acids. J gave up 5 bases and V 9 bases, and 6 bases lay outside the gene matches. The CDR3 spells CASGTSGSLNEQYF. As DNA, the CDR3 is TGTGCCAGTGGGACTAGCGGGAGTTTAAACGAGCAGTACTTC.

The genes are TRBV29-1 and TRBJ2-3; no reliable D call. V lost 7 bases to trimming and J lost 3 bases, with 8 bases between them. Germline V gene data show CDR1 as SQVTM and CDR2 as ANQGSEA. CDR3 size: 11 residues. CDR3 DNA: TGCAGCGGTTTTCGGACAGATACGCAGTATTTT. It encodes CSGFRTDTQYF.

The chain uses TRBV30 and TRBJ1-2; 9 nucleotides align to TRBD1. The V and J ends lost 6 bases and 8 bases, in that order; junction bases with no gene match: 16. The CDR3 sequence is 15 residues long. The germline gives CDR1 GTSNPN, CDR2 SVGIG (reference sequence). CDR3 loop: CACSPGTGILGGYTF. In DNA, the CDR3 is TGTGCCTGCTCCCCTGGGACAGGGATATTAGGCGGCTACACCTTC. Complete variable domain (other parts from reference TRBV30 and TRBJ1-2): SQTIHQWPATLVQPVGSPLSLECTVEGTSNPNLYWYRQAAGRGLQLLFYSVGIGQISSEVPQNLSASRPQDRQFILSSKKLLLSDSGFYLCACSPGTGILGGYTFGSGTRLTVV.

V usage is TRBV12-2 and J usage is TRBJ2-3; TRBD2, as called in the table, went unchecked against the DNA. TRBV12-2 is marked as a pseudogene. CDR3 length equals 17 residues. The CDR3 protein is CASRLEVAGEHTDTQYF. The CDR3 nucleotides are TGTGCAAGTCGCTTAGAAGTAGCGGGAGAACACACAGATACGCAGTATTTT.

This chain joins TRBV18 and TRBJ2-1, with D perhaps TRBD2 (6 bases). The ends were cut back, 2 bases at V and 0 bases at J, with 14 bases in the middle. The CDR3 extends over 17 amino acids. Looked up from germline, CDR1 is KGHSH and CDR2 is LQKENI. CDR3 loop: CASSPTVAGGSYNEQFF. In nucleotides, the CDR3 is TGTGCCAGCTCACCAACGGTAGCCGGGGGCTCCTACAATGAGCAGTTCTTC. The full variable domain, with the rest looked up from reference TRBV18 and TRBJ2-1, is NAGVMQNPRHLVRRRGQEARLRCSPMKGHSHVYWYRQLPEEGLKFMVYLQKENIIDESGMPKERFSAEFPKEGPSILRIQQVVRGDSAAYFCASSPTVAGGSYNEQFFGPGTRLTVL.

The chain joins TRBV4-1 to TRBJ2-1, with TRBD2 as a possible D gene (6 bases). With 0 bases removed from V and 7 bases from J, the gap between germline ends came to 16 bases. CDR3 length: 16 amino acids. Germline V gene sequence: CDR1 MGHRA, CDR2 YSYEKL. CDR3 loop: CASSQEGREGGNEQFF. In DNA form, the CDR3 reads TGCGCCAGCAGCCAAGAGGGCAGAGAGGGAGGTAATGAGCAGTTCTTC.

This chain uses TRBV15 with TRBJ1-2, with 7 bases that match TRBD1. The CDR3 has 12 residues. After removal of 5 bases from V and 8 bases from J, the junction contained 5 bases not matched to a gene. Germline CDR1 and CDR2: LNHNV and YYDKDF (reference sequence). The CDR3 loop reads CATSRDRAGYTF. The CDR3 coding sequence is TGTGCCACCAGCCGCGACAGGGCCGGCTACACCTTC.

CDR3 bases: TGTGCTAGTGGTTTGCTCAGGGTCCCGAACACTGAAGCTTTCTTT. Translating it yields CASGLLRVPNTEAFF. The V call is TRBV12-5, the J call TRBJ1-1, with D perhaps matching TRBD1 (5 bases). CDR3 length equals 15 residues. Trimming shortened V by 2 bases and J by 1 base, and 11 bases separated the two germline ends. Germline V lookup: CDR1 LGHNT, CDR2 FRNRAP.

V usage is TRBV30 and J usage is TRBJ2-3; a possible D gene is TRBD2 (5 bases). The CDR3 runs 12 residues. CDR1 is GTSNPN, CDR2 SVGIG, per germline (reference sequence). V dropped 4 bases and J dropped 2 bases, with 7 bases sitting between them. This CDR3 reads CAWTRDTDTQYF. In DNA form, the CDR3 reads TGTGCCTGGACCCGGGACACAGATACGCAGTATTTT.

J is TRBJ2-2 and V is TRBV11-2, with D tentatively TRBD2 (5 bases). Trimming cost V 11 bases and J 3 bases, with 13 bases left between them. Germline CDR1 and CDR2: SGHAT and FQNNGV. This CDR3 comprises 13 residues. The CDR3, as DNA: TGTGCCGGAATTGACGGGGACACCGGGGAGCTGTTTTTT. This sequence encodes CAGIDGDTGELFF.

The CDR3 nucleotides read TGCAGCATTTCCGGGACTAGCGGGGGTAATGAGCAGTTCTTC. Its translation is CSISGTSGGNEQFF. The gene calls are TRBV29-1 and TRBJ2-1; 14 nucleotides line up with TRBD2. The germline V gene encodes CDR1 SQVTM and CDR2 ANQGSEA. Trimming at V came to 8 bases and at J to 7 bases, leaving 7 bases not matched to a gene. The CDR3 is 14 residues long.

V and J are TRBV7-2 and TRBJ1-1, with TRBD1 matching over 8 bases. The CDR3 extends over 12 amino acids. The junction had 5 bases not matched to a gene; V was cut back by 6 bases and J by 8 bases. The V gene's germline CDR1 is SGHTA and CDR2 FQGNSA. CDR3 DNA: TGTGCCAGCAGTGACAGGGGTACCGAAGCTTTCTTT. Protein: CASSDRGTEAFF.

J is TRBJ1-4 and V is TRBV7-6, with TRBD1 identical over 8 bases. Germline V CDR1 and CDR2: SGHVS, FNYEAQ. Losses at the gene ends were 5 bases for V and 7 bases for J; bases not matched to a gene: 9. This CDR3 is 15 amino acids long. The CDR3 reads CASSSYRGSGEKLFF. The DNA for the CDR3 is TGTGCCAGCAGCAGCTACAGGGGGTCGGGTGAAAAACTGTTTTTT. The complete variable domain, with remaining parts taken from reference TRBV7-6 and TRBJ1-4, reads GAGVSQSPRYKVTKRGQDVALRCDPISGHVSLYWYRQALGQGPEFLTYFNYEAQQDKSGLPNDRFSAERPEGSISTLTIQRTEQRDSAMYRCASSSYRGSGEKLFFGSGTQLSVL.

The chain combines TRBV2 with TRBJ2-7, with D maybe TRBD2 (5 bases). There are 14 residues in the CDR3. In germline, CDR1 is SNHLY, CDR2 FYNNEI. V lost 7 bases, J lost 6 bases, and 19 bases lay in between. The CDR3, as DNA: TGTGCCAGCAATCTCAGGACTGGATTCGGCGAGCAGTACTTC. It translates to CASNLRTGFGEQYF.

The chain has TRBV28 and TRBJ1-1; 10 bases match TRBD1. CDR3 length: 17 residues. Per the germline V gene, CDR1 is MDHEN and CDR2 is SYDVKM. V trimming: 5 bases; J trimming: 3 bases; junction bases outside the gene matches: 12. Written as DNA, the CDR3 is TGTGCCAGCAGTACCGGACAGGGGGTTCCAGGGTACACTGAAGCTTTCTTT. Translated, it gives CASSTGQGVPGYTEAFF.

This sequence joins TRBV5-6 and TRBJ1-3; D call uncertain. Looked up from germline, CDR1 is SGHDT and CDR2 is YYEEEE. There are 14 residues in the CDR3. V was clipped by 0 bases and J by 1 base, with 5 bases between them. The CDR3 nucleotides read TGTGCCAGCAGCTTGGGACATTCTGGAAACACCATATATTTT. Protein sequence: CASSLGHSGNTIYF.

The chain carries TRBV7-2 and TRBJ1-1; D gene uncertain. The germline V and J ends were trimmed by 2 bases and 1 base, with 5 bases remaining between them. The CDR3 consists of 13 residues. Germline CDR1 reads SGHTA; CDR2 reads FQGNSA. The CDR3 is CASSLRGNTEAFF. CDR3 coding DNA: TGTGCCAGCAGCTTACGAGGGAACACTGAAGCTTTCTTT.

The J gene is TRBJ2-7, the V gene TRBV10-2; 8 nucleotides match TRBD2. CDR3 length: 15 residues. The J segment lost 3 bases and the V segment lost 2 bases, leaving 6 bases of the junction unmatched. Looked up from germline, CDR1 is WSHSY and CDR2 is SAAADI. Here the CDR3 reads CASSETLAGRYEQYF. The CDR3 coding sequence is TGCGCCAGCAGTGAGACCTTAGCGGGACGCTACGAGCAGTACTTC.

This chain links TRBV29-1 with TRBJ2-7; 11 nucleotides align to TRBD1. Looked up from germline, CDR1 is SQVTM and CDR2 is ANQGSEA. This CDR3 is 14 amino acids long. The V segment lost 4 bases and the J segment 3 bases; nucleotides outside the gene matches: 5. The CDR3 sequence is CSVAVGTGGYEQYF. CDR3 DNA sequence: TGCAGCGTTGCAGTCGGGACAGGGGGCTACGAGCAGTACTTC.